Following are 5 T cell receptor beta chains from one sample sequenced in a study of cytomegalovirus exposure and HLA in healthy donors. This PCR relied on a set of 60 Vbeta primers and 13 Jbeta primers. TCRdb's copy holds only in-frame clones and misses some; the assay was immunoSEQ multiplex PCR. Among around 200,000 clones, roughly 80% were seen once, and the ten largest hold approximately 6.3%. The sample consisted of PBMCs. The receptors here all came from a man aged 40-55 years in good health and CMV-seropositive.

CDR3 protein: CASSTSGRSYNEQFF. DNA of the CDR3: TGTGCCAGCAGCACTAGCGGACGCTCCTACAATGAGCAGTTCTTC. The V call is TRBV6-1, the J call TRBJ2-1, with 8 bases matching TRBD2. V dropped 6 bases and J dropped 0; count of bases not matched to a gene: 4. The V gene's germline CDR1 is MNHNS and CDR2 SASEGT. This CDR3 spans 15 amino acids.

V usage is TRBV10-2 and J usage is TRBJ1-4; the D is unclear. The CDR3 sequence is 13 residues long. Trimming left V 2 bases short and J 7 bases short, with 8 bases between. Germline V lookup: CDR1 WSHSY, CDR2 SAAADI. CDR3: CASSEGTVEKLFF. For the CDR3, the DNA is TGCGCCAGCAGTGAGGGAACAGTTGAAAAACTGTTTTTT.

The chain employs TRBV5-4 and TRBJ2-3; 7 bases fit TRBD2. The V gene end was trimmed by 2 bases and the J gene end by 2 bases; junction bases not matched to a gene: 5. CDR3 length: 15 residues. Germline V gene lookup returns CDR1 SGHNT and CDR2 YYREEE (reference sequence). CDR3 bases: TGTGCCAGCAGCTTTAACGGACTAGTCACAGATACGCAGTATTTT. This translates into CASSFNGLVTDTQYF. Looking up the rest from reference TRBV5-4 and TRBJ2-3 gives the full variable domain: ETGVTQSPTHLIKTRGQQVTLRCSSQSGHNTVSWYQQALGQGPQFIFQYYREEENGRGNFPPRFSGLQFPNYSSELNVNALELDDSALYLCASSFNGLVTDTQYFGPGTRLTVL.

The chain employs TRBV6-5 and TRBJ2-2; TRBD1 matches at 8 bases. Trimming took 5 bases from V and 4 from J; bases not matched to a gene: 6. The CDR3 consists of 15 residues. Germline V CDR1 and CDR2: MNHEY, SVGAGI. CDR3 bases: TGTGCCAGCAGTCAGAGACAGGGGAGCACCGGGGAGCTGTTTTTT. Translated, it gives CASSQRQGSTGELFF.

This clone was counted only a few times. The gene calls are TRBV30 and TRBJ2-1; no reliable D call. The CDR3 runs 14 residues. The ends were cut back, 5 bases at V and 0 bases at J, with 11 bases in the middle. Germline CDR1 is GTSNPN and CDR2 is SVGIG (reference sequence). CDR3 amino acids: CAWWSSYSYNEQFF. CDR3 DNA sequence: TGTGCCTGGTGGTCCTCCTACTCCTACAATGAGCAGTTCTTC.